This T cell receptor beta chain was sequenced during a study of shared clonotypes between healthy human individuals. Findings and caveats of the study: The authors sampled blood alone, and tissue repertoires likely differ. A reduction in generation probabilities was seen for non-shared clonotypes relative to those shared by all four donors. Represented diversity, genetic and exposure-history alike, was limited by few donors.

With respect to this clone: Its antigen is currently unknown.

The method was immunoSEQ multiplex PCR; TCRdb's version includes in-frame clones alone and lacks a portion of them. The top ten clones hold approximately 1.6% of a sample with about 2.1 million clones, just under 95% of them seen once. Terminally differentiated effector memory CD45RA+ cells were excluded by CCR7 positive selection of CD45RO-negative cells. This CDR3 has 14 residues. Germline V lookup: CDR1 MNHEY, CDR2 SVGAGI. The V end lost 6 bases, the J end lost 1 base, and 13 bases lay between the germline ends. Input material: naive CD8+ T cells from PBMCs. This chain uses TRBV6-5 with TRBJ2-7; D perhaps matches TRBD1 (6 bases). The sequence came from a man between 18 and 35 years old in good health. Some clones in this sample may be carry-over from other donors' samples. The DNA for the CDR3 is TGTGCCAGCAGCCCGGCCAGGGGATCCTACGAGCAGTACTTC. Its protein is CASSPARGSYEQYF.